Sequencing of this TCR beta chain was carried out in a study of CD8+ T cells in alopecia areata (dated by TCRdb to 2017 to 2018). Notes on the research overall: Treated patients were enrolled in an open-label pilot trial of oral tofacitinib, 5 to 10 mg twice daily, for moderate-to-severe alopecia areata. Patients received tofacitinib for 6 to 18 months and were then followed off drug for 6 months to check for delayed response and recurrence. In treated patients, disease severity was measured using the SALT score, which gives the percentage of scalp surface area affected. In both human patients and the C3H/HeJ mouse model, the study applied high-throughput TCRbeta sequencing to look at T cell clonal expansion in alopecia areata. On the human side, TCRbeta sequencing was run on scalp tissue and on sorted CD4+ and CD8+ peripheral blood T cells from healthy controls and from alopecia areata patients with either patchy or totalis/universalis disease. Biopsies were taken from tofacitinib-treated patients at baseline and again at 4 and 24 weeks into treatment, and several of those patients also had a later scalp biopsy. Scalp clonality was compared among normal scalp (n=4), patchy alopecia areata scalp (n=8), and alopecia totalis/universalis scalp (n=8). RNA was obtained with the PAXgene miRNA kit for fixed scalp, the miRNeasy kit for PBMCs, and the RNeasy kit for mouse skin. TCRbeta CDR3 regions were amplified by immunoSEQ multiplex PCR with 35 Vbeta forward and 13 Jbeta reverse primers.

The CDR3, cysteine through phenylalanine, is 15 amino acids long. Just the 45-base CDR3 DNA is kept, in frame starting at base 1. The junction carries 16 bases between V and J, which are trimmed by 1 base and 9 bases respectively. CDR1 and CDR2 were assigned from the germline V gene (reference sequence) as SEHNR and FQNEAQ. This specimen's time point label, interpreted: more than three weeks on oral tofacitinib. This sample's treatment or condition label indicates: oral pan-JAK inhibitor, 5-10 mg twice daily. From alopecia areata patients, peripheral blood was collected along with lesional scalp punch biopsies. PBMCs were separated by density centrifugation and stained for CD3, CD4 and CD8, after which CD4+ and CD8+ T cells were sorted on a FACSAria. This clone was seen once. Its antigen is unknown. The record has no base qualities; no much larger clone is one base away. Receptors were amplified or captured by the immunoSEQ multiplex PCR assay. For TCR sequencing, RNA was extracted from every sample and reverse transcribed into cDNA to serve as template. First-strand cDNA was synthesized with SuperScript III using a 2:1 mix of oligo-dT and random hexamers. A synthetic immune receptor repertoire was used to gauge amplification bias, and whatever bias remained was removed computationally. The source study handled its data this way. Raw reads were preprocessed for error removal, and CDR3 was defined according to IMGT conventions as running from the conserved cysteine to phenylalanine. Clonality was computed by normalizing Shannon entropy by log2 of the number of productive unique TCRs and subtracting the result from 1. Whether each scalp clone was CD4 or CD8 was inferred by checking scalp TCRbeta sequences against the CD4 and CD8 repertoires from sorted blood. Held by TCRdb, this immuneACCESS table contains in-frame sequences only and omits some clones. Under half of the omission traces to an unresolved V gene where checked; the cause of the rest is unknown. The V and J calls and clone size were taken over from that table, and D and trimming were inferred from the DNA. Present in this sample are about 140,000 clones, roughly 82% of which were seen just once. Around 25% of the sample is held by the ten biggest clonotypes.

Results the study describes overall, beyond this receptor: Scalp TCR repertoire analysis is complicated because resident alphabeta T cells in normal human skin are also sequenced, whereas mouse skin is dominated by gammadelta T cells. Many expanded lesional clones were found to persist in scalp and blood during tofacitinib treatment, and relapse after treatment cessation may be partly explained by this persistence. With tofacitinib, both scalp clonality and the number of expanded CD8+ clones among the top 100 scalp clones went down significantly. Compared with normal scalp, lesional scalp, particularly in alopecia totalis/universalis, had higher clonality and more expanded CD8+ clones, which suggests antigenic drive. Shared TCR sequences between patients were less evident than in mice, which may be partly attributable to HLA diversity in the patient population. The treated cohort was small, with a single nonresponder, so links between baseline CD8+ expansion and response need larger studies.

Source: CD8+ T cells sorted from blood, taken at week 4, from a patient treated with tofacitinib. This clonotype was sampled from a human donor with alopecia areata. The V and J genes are TRBV7-9 and TRBJ2-1; the D match is possibly TRBD1 or TRBD2, with 5 bases aligned in each. The CDR3 is CASSLGRDLAGEQFF. Here is the DNA: TGTGCCAGCAGCTTAGGCAGGGATCTAGCAGGTGAGCAGTTCTTC.